Presented here are 26 T cell receptor beta chains from one specimen sequenced in a study of T cells expressing NK-cell markers. Reanalyzing the 5' RACE reads, TCRdb keeps one entry per CDR3 protein, without DNA. Its listing shows some 300,000 distinct CDR3 sequences. Sequencing used blood T cells: a sorted CD56 or NKG2C T cell subset, CD4+ or CD8+ T cells, or bulk PBMC T cells (not recorded which). The receptors stem from a man between 18 and 29 years old in good health.

The chain links TRBV6-2 or TRBV6-3 to TRBJ1-1; TCRdb selects TRBD1, and the lack of DNA leaves this call unchecked. Germline V CDR1 and CDR2: MNHEY, SVGEGT. CDR3 length: 13 residues. CDR3 residues: CASSPTGPAEAFF.

This sequence joins TRBV6-2 or TRBV6-3 and TRBJ2-5. Germline loops: CDR1 MNHEY, CDR2 SVGEGT. This CDR3 is 15 amino acids long. CDR3: CASSPYRVTQETQYF.

V and J are TRBV12-3 or TRBV12-4 and TRBJ2-5; there is no DNA to check the TCRdb D call of TRBD1. The CDR3 contains 16 residues. CDR3: CASSALGQGALETQYF.

The V and J genes are TRBV4-3 and TRBJ2-3; the TRBD1 assignment by TCRdb is unverifiable without DNA. Germline V CDR1 and CDR2: LGHNA, YSLEER. This CDR3 contains 15 residues. The CDR3 loop reads CASSQDIQTADTQYF.

The rearrangement uses TRBV5-1 and TRBJ2-1; as DNA is missing, the TRBD2 call by TCRdb cannot be tested. This CDR3 region has 15 residues. Germline V gene data show CDR1 as SGHRS and CDR2 as YFSETQ. CDR3: CASSFSGNRDNEQFF.

The gene calls are TRBV20-1 and TRBJ2-2. This CDR3 comprises 14 residues. CDR1 DFQATT and CDR2 SNEGSKA come from the germline V gene (reference sequence). The CDR3 protein is CSASDITNTGELFF.

The chain employs TRBV20-1 and TRBJ2-2; the D call of TRBD2 rests on TCRdb alone, since no DNA is present to check it. CDR3 length equals 14 residues. The germline gives CDR1 DFQATT, CDR2 SNEGSKA (reference sequence). The CDR3 spells CSARSGRTSGELFF.

The genes are TRBV28 and TRBJ2-1; TCRdb picks TRBD2, but there is no DNA to check that call. CDR3 length equals 13 residues. Germline V gene sequence: CDR1 MDHEN, CDR2 SYDVKM. The CDR3 region is CASEGPPYNEQFF.

The chain combines TRBV18 with TRBJ2-7; the TCRdb call, TRBD2, lacks DNA for checking. The CDR3 extends over 17 amino acids. The V gene's germline CDR1 is KGHSH and CDR2 LQKENI. The CDR3 sequence is CASSPTGLAGATYEQYF.

V gene TRBV9 combines with J gene TRBJ1-1; absent DNA, TCRdb's TRBD1 call cannot be checked. This CDR3 has 15 residues. CDR1 SGDLS and CDR2 YYNGEE come from the germline V gene. The CDR3 here is CASSVDQGLNTEAFF.

The V call is TRBV12-3 or TRBV12-4, the J call TRBJ2-5. The CDR3 length is 11 residues. The chain's CDR3 is CASSLKGPQYF.

The rearrangement links TRBV6-5 to TRBJ1-2; the D call of TRBD1 rests on TCRdb alone, since no DNA is present to check it. CDR1 MNHEY and CDR2 SVGAGI come from the germline V gene. This CDR3 has 16 residues. The CDR3 region is CASSFLTGTTNYGYTF.

The rearrangement joins TRBV10-2 to TRBJ2-2; the TRBD2 assignment by TCRdb is unverifiable without DNA. The CDR3 is 16 amino acids. From germline, CDR1 is WSHSY and CDR2 SAAADI. The CDR3 sequence is CASSDQLALSSGELFF.

V and J are TRBV29-1 and TRBJ2-5; TCRdb lists TRBD2, though no DNA is available to test this call. CDR3 length: 13 residues. From germline, CDR1 is SQVTM and CDR2 ANQGSEA. This CDR3 reads CSAYIRGGETQYF. Looking up the rest from reference TRBV29-1 and TRBJ2-5 gives the full variable domain: SAVISQKPSRDICQRGTSLTIQCQVDSQVTMMFWYRQQPGQSLTLIATANQGSEATYESGFVIDKFPISRPNLTFSTLTVSNMSPEDSSIYLCSAYIRGGETQYFGPGTRLLVL.

The chain carries TRBV5-4 and TRBJ2-1. The germline gives CDR1 SGHNT, CDR2 YYREEE (reference sequence). The CDR3 loop spans 12 amino acids. This CDR3 reads CASSLGLTEQFF.

Here the CDR3 reads CSARVGDYEQFF. This rearrangement joins TRBV20-1 to TRBJ2-1. The CDR3 spans 12 residues. Germline V gives CDR1 DFQATT, CDR2 SNEGSKA (reference sequence).

The chain couples TRBV11-3 to TRBJ1-3; TCRdb names TRBD1, which stays unverified in the absence of DNA. The CDR3 runs 16 residues. The germline V gene has CDR1 SGHNT and CDR2 YENEEA. This chain's CDR3 is CASAPGQPTSGNTIYF. Combining the CDR3 with reference TRBV11-3 and TRBJ1-3 gives the whole variable domain EAGVVQSPRYKIIEKKQPVAFWCNPISGHNTLYWYLQNLGQGPELLIRYENEEAVDDSQLPKDRFSAERLKGVDSTLKIQPAELGDSAVYLCASAPGQPTSGNTIYFGEGSWLTVV.

The chain joins TRBV12-3 or TRBV12-4 to TRBJ2-4. The CDR3 spans 15 residues. CDR3 in amino acids: CASSLGLHVGNIQYF.

The J gene is TRBJ2-7, the V gene TRBV29-1; TCRdb's assignment of TRBD2 cannot be checked, as there is no DNA. Germline assignment: CDR1 SQVTM and CDR2 ANQGSEA. The CDR3 covers 13 residues. The CDR3 protein is CSVRAGATGEQYF.

This chain joins TRBV7-9 and TRBJ2-3; TCRdb's D gene call, TRBD1, goes unchecked for lack of DNA. Germline loops: CDR1 SEHNR, CDR2 FQNEAQ (reference sequence). CDR3 length equals 14 residues. The CDR3 loop is CASSLRQGGNTQYF.

The chain recombines TRBV24-1 with TRBJ2-3; TCRdb returns TRBD2, unconfirmable since there is no DNA. The CDR3 consists of 17 residues. Germline assignment: CDR1 KGHDR and CDR2 SFDVKD. The CDR3 reads CATSDPKNRAPTDTQYF.

The gene calls are TRBV12-3 or TRBV12-4 and TRBJ2-7; checking the TCRdb D call of TRBD1 is not possible without DNA. The CDR3 is 13 residues long. CDR3 region: CASSGTFPYEQYF.

The chain carries TRBV28 and TRBJ2-3; TCRdb gives TRBD2 as the D gene, but with no DNA this cannot be confirmed. CDR3 length: 12 amino acids. In germline, CDR1 is MDHEN, CDR2 SYDVKM. This CDR3 reads CASKGGSDTQYF.

The CDR3: CSARLGPRSNEQFF. The chain couples TRBV20-1 to TRBJ2-1; TCRdb's assignment of TRBD2 cannot be checked, as there is no DNA. From germline, CDR1 is DFQATT and CDR2 SNEGSKA (reference sequence). This CDR3 is 14 amino acids long.

The gene calls are TRBV20-1 and TRBJ1-1. Per germline, CDR1 DFQATT and CDR2 SNEGSKA (reference sequence). The length of the CDR3 is 13 residues. CDR3 region: CSARGRVRTEAFF.

The chain's CDR3 is CASSHRAETQYF. The chain is built from TRBV14 and TRBJ2-5; TCRdb calls TRBD1, which cannot be checked without DNA. Germline loops: CDR1 SGHDN, CDR2 FVKESK. This CDR3 contains 12 residues.